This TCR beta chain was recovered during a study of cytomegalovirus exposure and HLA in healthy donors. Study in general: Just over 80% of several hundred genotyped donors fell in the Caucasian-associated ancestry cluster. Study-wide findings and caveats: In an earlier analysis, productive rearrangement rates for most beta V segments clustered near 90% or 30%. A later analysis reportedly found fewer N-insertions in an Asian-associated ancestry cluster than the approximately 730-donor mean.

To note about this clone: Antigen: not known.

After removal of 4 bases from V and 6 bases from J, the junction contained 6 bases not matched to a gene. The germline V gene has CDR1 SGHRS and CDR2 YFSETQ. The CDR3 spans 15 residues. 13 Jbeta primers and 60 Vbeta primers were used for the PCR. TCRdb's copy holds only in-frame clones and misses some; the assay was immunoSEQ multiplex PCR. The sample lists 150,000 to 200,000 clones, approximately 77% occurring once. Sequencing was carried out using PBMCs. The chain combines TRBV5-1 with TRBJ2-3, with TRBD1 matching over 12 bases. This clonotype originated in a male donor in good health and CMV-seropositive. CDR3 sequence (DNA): TGCGCCAGCAGCACGGGACAGGGGGCGAAGGATACGCAGTATTTT. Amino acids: CASSTGQGAKDTQYF.